A selection of T cell receptor beta chains follows, all from one sample in a study of long-term antiretroviral therapy in people with HIV. The repertoire was sequenced with immunoSEQ multiplex PCR; TCRdb's copy has only in-frame clones and lacks some. Of 11,000 to 15,000 clones in the sample, roughly 82% were seen once. Here the sequenced sample was unsorted PBMCs, taken 0.4 years after starting antiretroviral therapy. The receptors come from a man younger than 45 with HIV. Each CDR3 is given with its conserved first and last residue. The D gene is left open where the match is weak. Some rows have no size entry. The others give once, few or many, or a class for an expanded clone.

DNA	CDR3	V	J	size	D
TGTGCCAGTAGATCAGACACCTCACAGGGGGCGGCTCACGAGCAGTACTTC	CASRSDTSQGAAHEQYF	TRBV19	TRBJ2-7	.	TRBD1
TGCGCCAGCAGCGAAGACAGGGCGGCTTACAATGAGCAGTTCTTC	CASSEDRAAYNEQFF	TRBV4-1	TRBJ2-1	.	TRBD1
TGCGCCAGCAGCGCGGGACAGGGGGGAATCGGGGAGCTGTTTTTT	CASSAGQGGIGELFF	TRBV5-1	TRBJ2-2	.	TRBD1
TGTGCCAGCAGTGAAGGTCTAGGGGAAGGTCGAAGCAATCAGCCCCAGCATTTT	CASSEGLGEGRSNQPQHF	TRBV2	TRBJ1-5	.	.
TGTGCCAGTAAGGGAGGGACCAGCACCGGGGAGCTGTTTTTT	CASKGGTSTGELFF	TRBV19	TRBJ2-2	once	TRBD2
TGTGCCAGCAGTTTAAGGAGCGGGAGCGCAGAGACCCAGTACTTC	CASSLRSGSAETQYF	TRBV27	TRBJ2-5	once	TRBD2
TGTGCCAGCAGCCCACAAACTAGCAACACCGGGGAGCTGTTTTTT	CASSPQTSNTGELFF	TRBV9	TRBJ2-2	once	.
TGTGCCAGCAGTCTGGGGGGATCCAATGAGCAGTTCTTC	CASSLGGSNEQFF	TRBV6-1	TRBJ2-1	.	.
TGTGCCAGCAGAGTGGGAGTGGGGACAGATACGCAGTATTTT	CASRVGVGTDTQYF	TRBV6-5	TRBJ2-3	.	.
TGTGCCAGTAGTACCGCGCAAGAGACCCAGTACTTC	CASSTAQETQYF	TRBV19	TRBJ2-5	.	.
TGTGCCAGCAGCGGCGGGACATCGGTCTATGGCTACACCTTC	CASSGGTSVYGYTF	TRBV5-5	TRBJ1-2	.	.
TGTGCCTGGAGTACAGGGGATTCGGCTGGAAACACCATATATTTT	CAWSTGDSAGNTIYF	TRBV30	TRBJ1-3	.	TRBD1
TGTGCCTGGAAAGTTCGGTCCAGGAACACCGGGGAGCTGTTTTTT	CAWKVRSRNTGELFF	TRBV30	TRBJ2-2	.	.
TGTGCCAGCAGCCAAGATAGTTACACTACTAGCGGGAATCTTGTCGGGGAGCTGTTTTTT	CASSQDSYTTSGNLVGELFF	TRBV4-2	TRBJ2-2	.	TRBD2
TGTGCCTTATCCCGGACGTACAGCACAGATACGCAGTATTTT	CALSRTYSTDTQYF	TRBV30	TRBJ2-3	.	.
TGTGCCAGCACCACTGGGGACGGGGGCAATCAGCCCCAGCATTTT	CASTTGDGGNQPQHF	TRBV7-8	TRBJ1-5	.	.
TGTGCCTCAGCAAAAACCGGGACAGGGGAATCGGGTAGTAGTGAAAAACTGTTTTTT	CASAKTGTGESGSSEKLFF	TRBV10-3	TRBJ1-4	.	TRBD1
TGCAGCGTTGTAGTACAGACAAATGAGCAGTTCTTC	CSVVVQTNEQFF	TRBV29-1	TRBJ2-1	.	.
TGTGCCAGCAGCCTAACCGGACAGGGAGGCAGCAATCAGCCCCAGCATTTT	CASSLTGQGGSNQPQHF	TRBV7-2	TRBJ1-5	.	TRBD1
TGTGCCAGCTCACCGTCGGCTAGCGGGTTGGGAGAGACCCAGTACTTC	CASSPSASGLGETQYF	TRBV18	TRBJ2-5	.	TRBD2
TGTGCCAGCAGCTCCCCGGCCAATGAGCAGTTCTTC	CASSSPANEQFF	TRBV7-2	TRBJ2-1	.	.
TGTGCCAGCAAAACAGTGCTCAACGAGCAGTACTTC	CASKTVLNEQYF	TRBV28	TRBJ2-7	.	.
TGCGCCAGCAGCTTGGAGAGCTCCTACGAGCAGTACTTC	CASSLESSYEQYF	TRBV5-1	TRBJ2-7	.	.
TGTGCCAGCAGTTCGACACCCCATAATGAAAAACTGTTTTTT	CASSSTPHNEKLFF	TRBV6-5	TRBJ1-4	.	.